Listed below are T cell receptor beta chains from one sample, sequenced in a study of blood T cell repertoires in COVID-19. Produced via immunoSEQ multiplex PCR; TCRdb's table is partial and in-frame only. The sample consists of fewer than 200,000 clones, around 83% of them appearing once. The source material was PBMCs or T cells enriched from blood (not recorded which). All receptors derive from a woman between 40 and 50 years old in a cohort exposed to, infected with or recovered from COVID-19 (not recorded which). Both conserved end residues are part of each CDR3. The order of the fields is clone size, V gene, J gene, CDR3 protein. Some rows mark clone size as missing; the rest say once, few, many or name a class of expanded clone.

.	TRBV4-1	TRBJ2-1	CASSQELAGYNEQFF
.	TRBV2	TRBJ1-6	CASRETYNSPLHF
once	TRBV5-1	TRBJ1-1	CASSLVREMGTEAFF
.	TRBV20-1	TRBJ1-4	CSASKGVNEKLFF
once	TRBV7-2	TRBJ1-2	CASSTTGGLYGYTF
.	TRBV6-5	TRBJ1-1	CASSEGHATEAFF
.	TRBV7-2	TRBJ2-7	CASSWGTSRSYEQYF
once	TRBV5-1	TRBJ1-4	CASSLDPQGNEKLFF
.	TRBV7-9	TRBJ1-1	CASSLDGMNTEAFF
.	TRBV7-2	TRBJ2-5	CASSLAGGTGGQETQYF
few	TRBV2	TRBJ1-3	CASRGTEPSGNTIYF
.	TRBV27	TRBJ2-1	CASSLSGTYNEQFF
.	TRBV27	TRBJ1-1	CASSLWVGTHNTEAFF
few	TRBV16	TRBJ1-1	CASSQRSRSTEAFF
.	TRBV30	TRBJ2-7	CAWSVRGMGTYEQYF
.	TRBV14	TRBJ2-3	CASSQGSGGAPDTQYF
.	TRBV4-3	TRBJ1-1	CASSQEGENTEAFF
.	TRBV27	TRBJ2-3	CASSLNPRGTDTQYF
.	TRBV4-1	TRBJ1-5	CASSQEGPNQPQHF
.	TRBV3-1/TRBV3-2	TRBJ1-2	CASSQEVGERAPGYTF
.	TRBV7-8	TRBJ1-1	CASSPGGGGNTEAFF
.	TRBV6-1	TRBJ1-5	CASRQGWSNQPQHF
.	TRBV10-2	TRBJ1-1	CASSALGQGARGFPEAFF
.	TRBV4-1	TRBJ1-5	CASSFQVNSNQPQHF
.	TRBV2	TRBJ1-5	CASQRTGYSNQPQHF
.	TRBV7-9	TRBJ2-1	CASSFSGNNEQFF
.	TRBV27	TRBJ1-2	CASSLNWNYGYTF
.	TRBV7-2	TRBJ1-5	CASSLWAGENGNQPQHF
.	TRBV10-1	TRBJ2-7	CASSDSSGRAYEQYF
.	TRBV19	TRBJ1-1	CASTSPRDSRVRTEAFF
once	TRBV27	TRBJ1-2	CASSLSGRTAGYTF
.	TRBV15	TRBJ1-6	CATVQGNSPLHF
.	TRBV29-1	TRBJ2-7	CSVVGQGNSYEQYF
.	TRBV13	TRBJ1-3	CASSLGQGRNTIYF
.	TRBV7-2	TRBJ1-2	CASSRVEGPNYGYTF
.	TRBV5-4	TRBJ2-7	CASSLLGRNEQYF
.	TRBV27	TRBJ2-3	CASSLAGTSSDTQYF
once	TRBV7-9	TRBJ2-1	CASSYTGYDEQFF
.	TRBV7-9	TRBJ2-7	CASSSGLAGGNYEQYF
.	TRBV5-5	TRBJ1-5	CASSLRNREGQPQHF
once	TRBV7-9	TRBJ1-5	CASSLGIGDQPQHF
few	TRBV10-1	TRBJ2-2	CASSEWFAGQGATGELFF
.	TRBV11-3	TRBJ2-7	CASSLWGRGLYEQYF
few	TRBV27	TRBJ1-5	CASSLAGKGSNQPQHF
few	TRBV4-1	TRBJ1-6	CASSQEGVAGLHF
.	TRBV28	TRBJ1-1	CASCKLPGQFMNTEAFF
.	TRBV10-3	TRBJ1-1	CAISGTYREWGTEAFF
.	TRBV29-1	TRBJ1-2	CSPEPRGGYTF
.	TRBV10-2	TRBJ2-5	CASRASGDAETQYF
once	TRBV27	TRBJ2-7	CASSLQQGREQYF
.	TRBV7-2	TRBJ1-5	CASSSGTGGDQPQHF
many	TRBV12-3/TRBV12-4	TRBJ2-7	CASRSGGADEQYF
.	TRBV4-1	TRBJ1-1	CASSHKGDRGRNTEAFF
.	TRBV6-5	TRBJ2-2	CASSYGRASGELFF